Listed below are T cell receptor beta chains from one sample, sequenced in a study of Graves' ophthalmopathy and Graves' hyperthyroidism. TCRdb ran MiXCR on the multiplex PCR reads and lists one entry per CDR3 protein. The sample includes about 700,000 distinct CDR3 sequences, roughly 41% of them seen just once. Sequenced: peripheral blood. The receptor set was obtained from an adult man with Graves' ophthalmopathy. The conserved cysteine and the conserved F or W are not part of the CDR3 here. Part of the rows lack a size; the others show once, few, many or a class for expanded clones.

size | J | V | CDR3
few | TRBJ2-7 | TRBV9 | ASSPPGLAFYEQY
. | TRBJ1-2 | TRBV14 | ASSQYDSVYGYT
. | TRBJ1-1 | TRBV2 | ASRFRGQTEAF
. | TRBJ2-7 | TRBV4-2 | ASSQVAGGSYEQY
many | TRBJ1-2 | TRBV2 | ASSNIRLRGYT
. | TRBJ2-7 | TRBV2 | ASSYAGPYEQY
. | TRBJ1-1 | TRBV20-1 | SAKRTGGSTEAF
few | TRBJ1-1 | TRBV20-1 | SAWARQGRNTEAF
. | TRBJ2-7 | TRBV11-2 | ASSPPGPGSYEQY
many | TRBJ2-5 | TRBV7-7 | ASSLGDTETQY
once | TRBJ2-7 | TRBV11-1 | ASSTLVAGVYEQY
many | TRBJ2-7 | TRBV29-1 | SVSSPYEQY
. | TRBJ1-5 | TRBV10-2 | ASSYLHRDRIQPQH
many | TRBJ2-6 | TRBV29-1 | SVTRGSGANVLT
. | TRBJ2-7 | TRBV4-2 | ASSQETGRPYEQY
few | TRBJ2-5 | TRBV5-1 | ASSSGTGLQETQY
. | TRBJ1-6 | TRBV13 | ASTLTPGSNSPLH
. | . | TRBV2 | AILRREGRHNEQF
many | TRBJ1-2 | TRBV15 | ATSRTKSGYT
few | TRBJ1-2 | TRBV27 | ASKATVAAIYGYT
. | TRBJ2-7 | TRBV7-2 | ANSLRAASPEQY
few | TRBJ2-5 | TRBV2 | ASSPGAGGPQTQY
few | TRBJ1-2 | TRBV7-2 | ASSLGGVKDYGYT
many | TRBJ1-3 | TRBV6-5 | ASSGEVMASGNTIY
. | TRBJ1-6 | TRBV9 | ASLVLAYNSPLH
few | TRBJ2-5 | TRBV7-9 | ASSLGGRLYQETQY
. | TRBJ1-3 | TRBV29-1 | SVEGTVNTIY
. | TRBJ1-5 | TRBV12-3/TRBV12-4 | ASSLRWGNQPQH
. | TRBJ1-4 | TRBV4-1 | ATTTKGGRSTNEKLF
many | TRBJ2-5 | TRBV7-9 | ASSFRDSQETQY
few | TRBJ1-6 | TRBV20-1 | SARDSKQGSDNSPLH
few | TRBJ1-2 | TRBV20-1 | SASHNQVQGYT
few | TRBJ2-7 | TRBV12-3/TRBV12-4 | ASSGGEVYEQY
. | TRBJ2-7 | TRBV10-2 | ASPGTGPYEQY
. | TRBJ2-2 | TRBV25-1 | ASSNRVHDTGELF
. | TRBJ2-2 | TRBV25-1 | AGTGGFGELF
few | TRBJ2-5 | TRBV5-4 | ASSSGLAGTGTQY
few | TRBJ2-5 | TRBV6-6 | ASSYSIPGGVETQY
. | TRBJ2-5 | TRBV2 | ASSENGDETQY
many | TRBJ1-1 | TRBV10-2 | ASSEWTGNTEAF
. | TRBJ1-5 | TRBV12-3/TRBV12-4 | ASTLAGGPRETQH
. | TRBJ1-2 | TRBV15 | ATSRGTAKSYGYT
. | TRBJ1-6 | TRBV9 | ASSVGRNNSPLH
few | TRBJ2-5 | TRBV20-1 | SAPGQVQIQETQY
few | TRBJ1-5 | TRBV6-2/TRBV6-3 | ASSYYRKRSNQPQH
few | TRBJ2-5 | TRBV29-1 | SVGGVEDFEETQY
. | TRBJ1-5 | TRBV20-1 | SARDVQGKGNQPQH
few | TRBJ1-1 | TRBV7-2 | ASSFLGQGGTEAF
. | TRBJ1-3 | TRBV25-1 | ASSYGAGGPGNTIY
few | TRBJ2-7 | TRBV20-1 | SARSQTHEQY
. | TRBJ1-6 | TRBV10-3 | ASSYRSSPLH